This passage covers 10 T cell receptor beta chains from one sample sequenced in a study of blood T cell repertoires in COVID-19. Produced via immunoSEQ multiplex PCR; TCRdb's table is partial and in-frame only. The sample consists of roughly 190,000 clones, more than 70% of them appearing once. What was sequenced was peripheral blood. The origin of the receptors is a human donor in a cohort sampled during active COVID-19.

This chain joins TRBV9 and TRBJ1-6; the D is unclear. The CDR3 is made up of 14 amino acids. V shed 3 bases and J shed 8 bases, with 12 bases lying between them. Germline V lookup: CDR1 SGDLS, CDR2 YYNGEE. The CDR3 spells CASSGPHEDSPLHF. In nucleotides, the CDR3 is TGTGCCAGCAGCGGACCTCACGAGGATTCACCCCTCCACTTT.

This sequence joins TRBV29-1 and TRBJ1-1; D is uncertain. The CDR3 is made up of 13 amino acids. The germline V gene has CDR1 SQVTM and CDR2 ANQGSEA. Deletions cut 5 bases from V and 1 base from J, with 11 bases between. The CDR3 sequence is CSVFGRGNTEAFF. CDR3 sequence (DNA): TGCAGCGTTTTCGGACGGGGGAACACTGAAGCTTTCTTT.

The chain employs TRBV5-4 and TRBJ2-1; TRBD1 matches 8 bases. The trim removed 4 bases at V and 3 bases at J, leaving 6 bases unmatched. Germline CDR1 SGHNT, CDR2 YYREEE (reference sequence). This CDR3 spans 15 amino acids. For the CDR3, the DNA is TGTGCCAGCAGCAAGGACAGGGCCGTCTACAATGAGCAGTTCTTC. Amino acid sequence: CASSKDRAVYNEQFF.

The chain combines TRBV19 with TRBJ1-3; TRBD1 aligns across 7 bases. The CDR3 is 14 amino acids. With V trimmed by 6 bases and J by 2 bases, 4 bases remained unmatched. CDR1 and CDR2 (germline): LNHDA, SQIVND (reference sequence). DNA for the CDR3: TGTGCCAGTAGAGAACAGGGGCCTGGAAACACCATATATTTT. Protein product: CASREQGPGNTIYF.

This chain uses TRBV7-2 with TRBJ2-1; perhaps TRBD2 as D (5 bases). V lost 4 bases to trimming and J lost 4 bases, with 17 bases between them. Germline V gives CDR1 SGHTA, CDR2 FQGNSA. The length of the CDR3 is 16 residues. CDR3 loop: CASSSRDRTRYNEQFF. The CDR3 DNA follows: TGTGCCAGCAGCTCCCGTGATAGGACTCGTTACAATGAGCAGTTCTTC. Full variable domain (rest looked up from reference TRBV7-2 and TRBJ2-1): GAGVSQSPSNKVTEKGKDVELRCDPISGHTALYWYRQSLGQGLEFLIYFQGNSAPDKSGLPSDRFSAERTGGSVSTLTIQRTQQEDSAVYLCASSSRDRTRYNEQFFGPGTRLTVL.

V is TRBV19 and J is TRBJ2-7, with a weak D call TRBD2 (5 bases). The CDR3 contains 14 residues. Germline values: CDR1 LNHDA, CDR2 SQIVND (reference sequence). The V and J ends lost 1 base and 2 bases respectively, with 9 bases between them. The CDR3 DNA sequence: TGTGCCAGTAGTATAGGACGGGAAGCCTACGAGCAGTACTTC. It translates to CASSIGREAYEQYF.

The chain couples TRBV5-1 to TRBJ1-1; 9 bases agree with TRBD1. Germline lookup yields CDR1 SGHRS and CDR2 YFSETQ. The V gene end was trimmed by 4 bases and the J gene end by 10 bases; junction bases not matched to a gene: 11. The CDR3 has 14 amino acids. The CDR3 DNA reads TGCGCCAGCAGCCCTGATACAGGGGGCGCGGTAGCTTTCTTT. Translating gives CASSPDTGGAVAFF.

This clone was recorded many times. The rearrangement links TRBV28 to TRBJ1-2; weak D call: TRBD1 (5 bases). The CDR3 is 15 residues long. Germline values: CDR1 MDHEN, CDR2 SYDVKM. Trimming left V 0 bases short and J 6 bases short, with 14 bases between. The CDR3 here is CASSLWGPDTNGYTF. CDR3 coding DNA: TGTGCCAGCAGTTTATGGGGCCCGGACACGAATGGCTACACCTTC.

The chain carries TRBV25-1 and TRBJ1-5, with 8 nucleotides matching TRBD1. Losses at the gene ends were 6 bases for V and 9 bases for J; bases not matched to a gene: 7. There are 13 residues in the CDR3. Looked up from germline, CDR1 is MGHDK and CDR2 is SYGVNS. CDR3 in DNA: TGTGCCAGCAGCTCTGGACAGGGTCGGCCCCAGCATTTT. Its translation is CASSSGQGRPQHF.

This chain joins TRBV27 and TRBJ2-1; no reliable D call. With 2 bases removed from V and 2 bases from J, the gap between germline ends came to 10 bases. Germline loops: CDR1 MNHEY, CDR2 SMNVEV (reference sequence). The CDR3 covers 15 residues. CDR3 DNA: TGTGCCAGCAGTTTAGTAAATCGCGCCTACAATGAGCAGTTCTTC. This sequence encodes CASSLVNRAYNEQFF.